This T cell receptor beta chain was obtained from a study of cytomegalovirus exposure and HLA in healthy donors. The V gene's germline CDR1 is SGHAT and CDR2 FQNNGV. The V and J ends lost 8 bases and 0 bases respectively, with 12 bases between them. The CDR3 runs 14 residues. Study-wide findings and caveats: Later work showed greater clonal expansion in HLA-associated TCR beta chains than in equally common others. Researchers reported that a few CMV-associated chains were confirmed in vitro as CMV antigen-specific.

With 60 Vbeta and 13 Jbeta primers, the PCR was carried out. Using immunoSEQ multiplex PCR, the repertoire was profiled, and TCRdb retains in-frame clones only, with some absent. The sample shows under 200,000 clones, roughly 80% of them seen only once. As to this clone: Its matching antigen is unknown.

The chain recombines TRBV11-2 with TRBJ2-3, with a weak D call TRBD2 (7 bases). The sample was PBMCs. The TCR originated in a male donor in good health and CMV-seronegative. The CDR3 nucleotides read TGTGCCAGCGGGGGGGGGACAAGCACAGATACGCAGTATTTT. As protein: CASGGGTSTDTQYF. Full variable domain (rest looked up from reference TRBV11-2 and TRBJ2-3): EAGVAQSPRYKIIEKRQSVAFWCNPISGHATLYWYQQILGQGPKLLIQFQNNGVVDDSQLPKDRFSAERLKGVDSTLKIQPAKLEDSAVYLCASGGGTSTDTQYFGPGTRLTVL.